This T cell receptor (beta chain) emerged from a study of cytomegalovirus exposure and HLA in healthy donors. Amplification used 60 Vbeta primers and 13 Jbeta primers. This table comes from immunoSEQ multiplex PCR, and its TCRdb copy is limited to in-frame clones, with some not included. The sample is made up of around 76,000 clones, and the top ten hold approximately 0.78% of it. Germline V CDR1 and CDR2: SGHRS, YFSETQ. Unmatched junction bases numbered 14, after V lost 4 bases and J lost 2 bases. This CDR3 region has 19 residues. Source material: PBMCs. The chain combines TRBV5-1 with TRBJ2-3; 12 bases are a match to TRBD2. The sequence came from a boy between 10 and 17 years old in good health and CMV-seronegative. Here the CDR3 DNA reads TGCGCCAGCAGCATGGGACTAGCGGGCCCAAGGGGGTACACAGATACGCAGTATTTT. Its translation: CASSMGLAGPRGYTDTQYF.